One and the same sample provided the 26 T cell receptor beta chains below, sequenced in a study of radiotherapy plus CTLA-4 blockade in lung cancer. Using immunoSEQ multiplex PCR, the repertoire was profiled, and TCRdb retains in-frame clones only, with some absent. Of tens of thousands of clones listed, 76% were seen once; the top ten hold about a sixth. The sequencing here drew on peripheral blood, taken from a patient treated with radiotherapy plus ipilimumab. The origin of the receptors is a human donor with non-small cell lung cancer whose response to radiotherapy plus ipilimumab could not be evaluated. Some clones in this sample may be carry-over from other donors' samples.

CDR3 in amino acids: CASSLGQGAEKLFF. The CDR3 nucleotides read TGTGCCAGCAGCTTAGGACAGGGGGCGGAAAAACTGTTTTTT. The chain carries TRBV7-9 and TRBJ1-4, with 10 bases aligning to TRBD1. Germline-derived CDR1 and CDR2 are SEHNR and FQNEAQ (reference sequence). The CDR3 extends over 14 amino acids. V shed 1 base, J shed 8 bases, and the junction held 1 base outside the gene matches.

This chain joins TRBV10-2 and TRBJ2-7; maybe TRBD1 (5 bases). The CDR3 runs to 16 residues. Between the trimmed V and J ends, which lost 4 bases and 2 bases, there was a span of 18 bases. Germline V gene sequence: CDR1 WSHSY, CDR2 SAAADI. The CDR3, as DNA: TGCGCCAGCAGTGGGTATAATCCCCGGACAACCTACGAGCAGTACTTC. This encodes CASSGYNPRTTYEQYF.

There are a few counts of this clone. The genes are TRBV19 and TRBJ1-1; D remains ambiguous. V was clipped by 4 bases and J by 2 bases, with 11 bases between them. CDR1 is LNHDA and CDR2 is SQIVND in the germline V gene (reference sequence). The CDR3 consists of 14 residues. The CDR3: CASSSRSLNTEAFF. The CDR3 DNA is TGTGCCAGTAGTAGTCGGAGTCTTAACACTGAAGCTTTCTTT. The full variable domain, completed using reference TRBV19 and TRBJ1-1, is DGGITQSPKYLFRKEGQNVTLSCEQNLNHDAMYWYRQDPGQGLRLIYYSQIVNDFQKGDIAEGYSVSREKKESFPLTVTSAQKNPTAFYLCASSSRSLNTEAFFGQGTRLTVV.

This clone was observed a single time. The chain has TRBV4-1 and TRBJ1-1; a possible D gene is TRBD1 (6 bases). The germline CDR1 and CDR2 sequences are MGHRA and YSYEKL. There are 15 residues in the CDR3. The germline V and J ends were trimmed by 2 bases and 0 bases, with 10 bases remaining between them. The DNA for the CDR3 is TGCGCCAGCAGCCAAAACCAGGGGCTGAACACTGAAGCTTTCTTT. As protein: CASSQNQGLNTEAFF.

The rearrangement uses TRBV4-3 and TRBJ1-2, with 10 bases that match TRBD1. Germline CDR1 is LGHNA and CDR2 is YSLEER. The V and J ends lost 5 bases and 7 bases, in that order; junction bases with no gene match: 7. CDR3 size: 14 residues. In DNA form, the CDR3 reads TGCGCCAGCAGCGACAGGGGGCAAAGTGGTGGCTACACCTTC. Protein: CASSDRGQSGGYTF.

The chain joins TRBV7-9 to TRBJ1-2; the D is unclear. This CDR3 has 13 residues. Germline loops: CDR1 SEHNR, CDR2 FQNEAQ (reference sequence). Trimming took 5 bases from V and 2 from J, leaving 9 bases between them. This CDR3 reads CASSGPLNYGYTF. The CDR3 coding sequence is TGTGCCAGCAGCGGCCCTTTAAACTATGGCTACACCTTC.

The chain has TRBV4-1 and TRBJ2-7; tentative D call: TRBD2 (6 bases). Germline loops: CDR1 MGHRA, CDR2 YSYEKL. The CDR3 runs 17 residues. The germline V and J ends were trimmed by 0 bases and 4 bases, with 19 bases remaining between them. CDR3 sequence reads: CASSQDRGQGGRYEQYF. The CDR3 nucleotides read TGCGCCAGCAGCCAAGATAGAGGGCAGGGAGGTCGGTACGAGCAGTACTTC.

This chain uses TRBV29-1 with TRBJ1-2; D is unclear. The CDR3 consists of 13 residues. Trimming took 5 bases from V and 6 from J, leaving 16 bases between them. Germline assignment: CDR1 SQVTM and CDR2 ANQGSEA. This CDR3 reads CSVRVTGMNGYTF. In DNA form, the CDR3 reads TGCAGCGTTCGTGTGACTGGAATGAATGGCTACACCTTC.

This clone was found a few times. This chain connects TRBV9 to TRBJ1-1; no clear D. V was clipped by 0 bases and J by 4 bases, with 7 bases between them. Germline-derived CDR1 and CDR2 are SGDLS and YYNGEE. CDR3 length equals 13 residues. The CDR3: CASSVVGSTEAFF. For the CDR3, the DNA is TGTGCCAGCAGCGTAGTTGGGAGCACTGAAGCTTTCTTT.

This rearrangement joins TRBV6-5 to TRBJ1-6; D possibly corresponds to TRBD1 (5 bases). Trimming took 4 bases from V and 8 from J, leaving 18 bases between them. Germline values: CDR1 MNHEY, CDR2 SVGAGI. The CDR3 extends over 16 amino acids. The CDR3 DNA is TGTGCCAGCAGTTTCACCGGGACTCCGGACGATTCACCCCTCCACTTT. This sequence encodes CASSFTGTPDDSPLHF.

DNA for the CDR3: TGCAGCGTTGAAGATTCATTTCCATCCGGGGAGCTGTTTTTT. Translated, it gives CSVEDSFPSGELFF. V gene TRBV29-1 combines with J gene TRBJ2-2; D gene uncertain. Trimming took 0 bases from V and 6 from J, leaving 11 bases between them. The germline V gene encodes CDR1 SQVTM and CDR2 ANQGSEA. There are 14 residues in the CDR3.

The chain has TRBV5-1 and TRBJ2-3, with 11 nucleotides matching TRBD2. The J segment lost 5 bases and the V segment lost 4 bases, leaving 15 bases of the junction unmatched. The CDR3 totals 18 residues. Per the germline V gene, CDR1 is SGHRS and CDR2 is YFSETQ. Here the CDR3 reads CASSLGGSGGAGVDTQYF. DNA of the CDR3: TGCGCCAGCAGCCTGGGAGGTAGCGGGGGGGCCGGAGTAGATACGCAGTATTTT.

The chain uses TRBV11-2 and TRBJ2-3, with TRBD2 as a possible D gene (5 bases). Trimming removed 1 base at V and 5 bases at J, with 16 bases between. Germline V gene data show CDR1 as SGHAT and CDR2 as FQNNGV. The CDR3 runs to 16 residues. CDR3 coding DNA: TGTGCCAGCAGCTTAGCCGGCGCCGGGGAACTAGATACGCAGTATTTT. This codes for CASSLAGAGELDTQYF.

This clone turned up a few times. V gene TRBV11-1 combines with J gene TRBJ2-1, with 7 bases lining up with TRBD1. From germline, CDR1 is SGHAT and CDR2 FQDESV (reference sequence). The CDR3 is 16 residues long. V trimming: 5 bases; J trimming: 4 bases; junction bases outside the gene matches: 11. This CDR3 reads CASSTAGGRYYNEQFF. The CDR3 nucleotides read TGTGCCAGCAGCACCGCAGGGGGAAGGTATTACAATGAGCAGTTCTTC.

This clone was found a few times. V is TRBV7-6 and J is TRBJ2-7; possibly TRBD1 for D (6 bases). Germline V CDR1 and CDR2: SGHVS, FNYEAQ. The CDR3 contains 14 residues. The V gene lost 1 base and the J gene lost 5 bases, with 12 bases spanning the gap. CDR3 in DNA: TGTGCCAGCAGCTTAGATCCAGGGGCTGACGAGCAGTACTTC. This codes for CASSLDPGADEQYF.

CDR3 sequence reads: CASSQELDRLNEKLFF. The CDR3 region has the DNA TGTGCCAGCAGCCAAGAACTCGACAGGCTCAATGAAAAACTGTTTTTT. This chain uses TRBV4-2 with TRBJ1-4; perhaps TRBD1 as D (6 bases). V was pared by 0 bases and J by 5 bases, with 13 bases between. CDR1 is LGHNA, CDR2 YNFKEQ, per germline. The length of the CDR3 is 16 residues.

CDR3 protein: CASRPPRTEFYNSPLHF. Written as DNA, the CDR3 is TGTGCCAGCAGACCCCCCCGGACAGAGTTCTATAATTCACCCCTCCACTTT. This chain uses TRBV27 with TRBJ1-6; D possibly corresponds to TRBD1 (6 bases). Germline values: CDR1 MNHEY, CDR2 SMNVEV (reference sequence). V lost 6 bases to trimming and J lost 3 bases, with 18 bases between them. This CDR3 is 17 amino acids long.

This chain connects TRBV6-5 to TRBJ1-6, with 8 bases aligning to TRBD1. The CDR3 length is 14 residues. Germline V gene sequence: CDR1 MNHEY, CDR2 SVGAGI. Trimming cost V 9 bases and J 5 bases; bases outside gene matches: 6. Here the CDR3 reads CASRQGMNNSPLHF. CDR3 in DNA: TGTGCCAGTCGACAGGGGATGAATAATTCACCCCTCCACTTT.

This chain links TRBV5-1 with TRBJ2-2, with 12 bases identical to TRBD2. Germline V gene lookup returns CDR1 SGHRS and CDR2 YFSETQ. The J segment lost 4 bases and the V segment lost 9 bases, leaving 4 bases of the junction unmatched. The CDR3 runs 14 residues. This CDR3 reads CATPGLAGTGELFF. In DNA form, the CDR3 reads TGCGCCACCCCGGGACTAGCGGGCACCGGGGAGCTGTTTTTT.

This rearrangement joins TRBV6-5 to TRBJ2-5; 8 nucleotides match TRBD1. Per the germline V gene, CDR1 is MNHEY and CDR2 is SVGAGI. The CDR3 is 15 amino acids. V lost 5 bases, J lost 2 bases, and 7 bases stayed unmatched. The CDR3 nucleotides read TGTGCCAGCAGTCCTCGGGACAGGCTACAAGAGACCCAGTACTTC. Its translation: CASSPRDRLQETQYF.

J is TRBJ1-2 and V is TRBV6-5; TRBD1 is a possible D gene (5 bases). Germline V gene data show CDR1 as MNHEY and CDR2 as SVGAGI. V lost 5 bases to trimming and J lost 4 bases, with 14 bases between them. The CDR3 covers 14 residues. CDR3 amino acids: CASSEIRGSYGYTF. CDR3 DNA: TGTGCCAGCAGTGAAATACGGGGGTCCTATGGCTACACCTTC.

The chain carries TRBV5-1 and TRBJ1-1; 10 bases are a match to TRBD1. Germline V lookup: CDR1 SGHRS, CDR2 YFSETQ. The CDR3 has 14 amino acids. V shed 4 bases, J shed 5 bases, and the junction held 5 bases outside the gene matches. The CDR3 DNA reads TGCGCCAGCAGCATGGGACAGGGGTTTACTGAAGCTTTCTTT. Translating it yields CASSMGQGFTEAFF.

The chain uses TRBV11-2 and TRBJ2-7, with TRBD1 matching over 7 bases. The CDR3 is 17 residues long. Trimming cost V 1 base and J 4 bases; bases outside gene matches: 13. CDR1 SGHAT and CDR2 FQNNGV come from the germline V gene. CDR3 sequence: CASSLVYGMGRGYEQYF. Here the CDR3 DNA reads TGTGCCAGCAGCTTAGTATACGGTATGGGCAGGGGGTACGAGCAGTACTTC. The full variable domain, completed using reference TRBV11-2 and TRBJ2-7, is EAGVAQSPRYKIIEKRQSVAFWCNPISGHATLYWYQQILGQGPKLLIQFQNNGVVDDSQLPKDRFSAERLKGVDSTLKIQPAKLEDSAVYLCASSLVYGMGRGYEQYFGPGTRLTVT.

V usage is TRBV5-4 and J usage is TRBJ2-3, with TRBD2 as a possible D gene (7 bases). The length of the CDR3 is 14 residues. CDR1 is SGHNT and CDR2 is YYREEE in the germline V gene (reference sequence). Trimming pared 6 bases from V and 2 bases from J, leaving 13 bases between. The CDR3 loop reads CASKGGRITDTQYF. Written as DNA, the CDR3 is TGTGCCAGCAAGGGGGGGCGCATCACAGATACGCAGTATTTT.

The V call is TRBV27, the J call TRBJ1-4, with D perhaps matching TRBD1 (6 bases). Germline CDR1 MNHEY, CDR2 SMNVEV (reference sequence). The CDR3 sequence is 14 residues long. The V and J ends lost 3 bases and 3 bases respectively, with 8 bases between them. CDR3: CASSFTGPNEKLFF. CDR3 coding DNA: TGTGCCAGCAGTTTTACAGGGCCTAATGAAAAACTGTTTTTT.

The chain couples TRBV9 to TRBJ2-2; possible D gene TRBD1, 6 bases. V was clipped by 4 bases and J by 4 bases, with 14 bases between them. Germline CDR1 SGDLS, CDR2 YYNGEE. The CDR3 contains 15 residues. In DNA form, the CDR3 reads TGTGCCAGCAGCTCTACAGGGTCGGGCACCGGGGAGCTGTTTTTT. Its protein is CASSSTGSGTGELFF. Together with reference TRBV9 and TRBJ2-2, the CDR3 gives the full variable domain: DSGVTQTPKHLITATGQRVTLRCSPRSGDLSVYWYQQSLDQGLQFLIQYYNGEERAKGNILERFSAQQFPDLHSELNLSSLELGDSALYFCASSSTGSGTGELFFGEGSRLTVL.